This paragraph covers one T cell receptor (beta chain) sequence. The germline CDR1 and CDR2 sequences are MGHDK and SYGVNS. The CDR3 covers 14 residues. V lost 3 bases and J lost 9, with 17 bases in between. These data are taken from a study of cytomegalovirus exposure and HLA in healthy donors. Measured with immunoSEQ multiplex PCR; TCRdb has only the in-frame clones, and not every one. The table includes 150,000 to 200,000 clones, about 85% detected once. The source material was PBMCs. The chain has TRBV25-1 and TRBJ2-5; D may be TRBD1 (6 bases). The TCR comes from a man between 18 and 29 years old in good health and CMV-seropositive. This CDR3 is CASSDPTGFGAQYF. In nucleotides, the CDR3 is TGTGCCAGCAGTGACCCCACAGGGTTTGGGGCCCAGTACTTC. The whole variable domain, filled in from reference TRBV25-1 and TRBJ2-5, reads EADIYQTPRYLVIGTGKKITLECSQTMGHDKMYWYQQDPGMELHLIHYSYGVNSTEKGDLSSESTVSRIRTEHFPLTLESARPSHTSQYLCASSDPTGFGAQYFGPGTRLLVL.